Below, 3 T cell receptor beta chains from the same sample are listed, as sequenced in a study of cytomegalovirus exposure and HLA in healthy donors. Data came from immunoSEQ multiplex PCR; TCRdb stores just in-frame clones and leaves some out. The table shows 100,000 to 120,000 clones, with around nine tenths occurring only once. The sequenced material came from PBMCs. The source of these receptors is a woman under 30 in good health and CMV-seronegative.

The CDR3 DNA reads as TGTGCCAGCAGCGCTACGACAGGCGCCGGGCCAGAGGAGACCCAGTACTTC. It codes for CASSATTGAGPEETQYF. The gene calls are TRBV9 and TRBJ2-5; perhaps TRBD1 as D (6 bases). Germline CDR1 and CDR2: SGDLS and YYNGEE. V was trimmed by 3 bases and J by 5 bases, leaving 23 bases between them. The CDR3 consists of 17 residues.

The chain combines TRBV7-9 with TRBJ1-2; 11 bases align to TRBD1. Trimming cost V 5 bases and J 0 bases; bases outside gene matches: 8. The CDR3 loop spans 17 amino acids. The germline V gene has CDR1 SEHNR and CDR2 FQNEAQ (reference sequence). The CDR3 sequence: CASSPRDRGAPNYGYTF. CDR3 bases: TGTGCCAGCAGCCCCCGGGACAGGGGGGCGCCTAACTATGGCTACACCTTC. Looking up the rest from reference TRBV7-9 and TRBJ1-2 gives the full variable domain: DTGVSQNPRHKITKRGQNVTFRCDPISEHNRLYWYRQTLGQGPEFLTYFQNEAQLEKSRLLSDRFSAERPKGSFSTLEIQRTEQGDSAMYLCASSPRDRGAPNYGYTFGSGTRLTVV.

The genes are TRBV5-5 and TRBJ1-2; 9 bases map to TRBD1. Germline values: CDR1 SGHKS, CDR2 YYEKEE (reference sequence). The CDR3 consists of 12 residues. V shed 4 bases and J 7 bases; nucleotides not matched to a gene: 2. The CDR3 reads CASSTTGGGYTF. DNA for the CDR3: TGTGCCAGCAGCACGACAGGGGGTGGCTACACCTTC. Full variable domain (missing parts from reference TRBV5-5 and TRBJ1-2): DAGVTQSPTHLIKTRGQQVTLRCSPISGHKSVSWYQQVLGQGPQFIFQYYEKEERGRGNFPDRFSARQFPNYSSELNVNALLLGDSALYLCASSTTGGGYTFGSGTRLTVV.